The clone carrying this T cell receptor (beta chain) was recorded a few times. The data belong to a study of patients and donors after allogeneic stem cell transplantation. There are 10 residues in the CDR3. Deletions cut 8 bases from V and 14 bases from J, with 14 bases between. The germline CDR1 and CDR2 sequences are MNHEY and SMNVEV (reference sequence). One entry per CDR3 protein, called by TCRdb with MiXCR from the RT-PCR reads. The sample yields 920,000 or so distinct CDR3 sequences, about a sixth seen once. The origin of this receptor is a human donor who was either an allogeneic HSCT recipient or a stem cell or donor lymphocyte infusion donor (not recorded which). It is not recorded whose cells these are; they may come from a transplant donor. The specimen was blood, either unsorted or a sorted T cell fraction (not recorded which). The J gene is TRBJ2-3, the V gene TRBV27; D gene ambiguous. CDR3 region: CASQEPQGYF. The CDR3 DNA is TGTGCCAGCCAAGAGCCTCAAGGGTATTTT.